These 24 T cell receptor beta chains were sequenced from one sample in a study of early T cells in non-severe SARS-CoV-2 infection. One entry per CDR3 protein, called by TCRdb with MiXCR from the 5' RACE reads. The sample lists around 84,000 distinct CDR3 sequences; more than 9% were seen once. Sequences were derived from whole blood, sampled at baseline. The source is an adult who was a healthcare worker with PCR-confirmed SARS-CoV-2 infection or an uninfected control (not recorded which).

This clonotype was observed a handful of times. The gene calls are TRBV3-1 and TRBJ1-5; D remains unclear. The CDR3 covers 14 residues. Germline CDR1 is LGHDT and CDR2 is YNNKEL (reference sequence). Trimming took 4 bases from V and 6 from J, leaving 13 bases between them. The CDR3 sequence is CASSPGAGGQPQHF. CDR3 bases: TGTGCCAGCAGCCCTGGCGCAGGAGGTCAGCCCCAGCATTTT.

CDR3 nucleotides: TGTGCCAGCAGAACAGGGGGCTCGGAGACCCAGTACTTC. Protein: CASRTGGSETQYF. This chain joins TRBV2 and TRBJ2-5; 9 nucleotides match TRBD1. Germline V CDR1 and CDR2: SNHLY, FYNNEI. The CDR3 contains 13 residues. The V segment lost 6 bases and the J segment 5 bases; nucleotides outside the gene matches: 4.

This clonotype was counted between two and nine times. The chain combines TRBV2 with TRBJ1-5; 10 nucleotides line up with TRBD1. The germline V gene has CDR1 SNHLY and CDR2 FYNNEI. After removal of 6 bases from V and 2 bases from J, the junction contained 4 bases not matched to a gene. The CDR3 totals 15 residues. CDR3 in amino acids: CASSGDRGGNQPQHF. In DNA form, the CDR3 reads TGTGCCAGCAGCGGGGACAGGGGAGGCAATCAGCCCCAGCATTTT.

V usage is TRBV7-2 and J usage is TRBJ2-2; a weak D match, TRBD2 (6 bases). The CDR3 runs to 13 residues. Germline values: CDR1 SGHTA, CDR2 FQGNSA. Trimming cost V 4 bases and J 4 bases, with 7 bases left between them. This CDR3 reads CASSSGLTGELFF. The CDR3 DNA sequence: TGTGCCAGCAGCTCGGGACTCACCGGGGAGCTGTTTTTT.

Comments on this clonotype: The junction does not match germline at one end; this may be a read error. The chain couples TRBV14 to TRBJ2-7; weak D call: TRBD1 (6 bases). The CDR3 spans 19 residues. The germline V gene encodes CDR1 SGHDN and CDR2 FVKESK. The CDR3 loop is CASNQDEGHSIQGSYEQYF. In nucleotides, the CDR3 is TGTGCCAGCAACCAAGACGAGGGACACAGCATTCAGGGGTCATACGAGCAGTACTTC.

The chain recombines TRBV20-1 with TRBJ1-5; D possibly corresponds to TRBD1 (5 bases). The V gene's germline CDR1 is DFQATT and CDR2 SNEGSKA (reference sequence). The CDR3 sequence is 16 residues long. The germline V and J ends were trimmed by 3 bases and 0 bases, with 15 bases remaining between them. The CDR3 region has the DNA TGCAGTGCTAGTCCGACTAAGGGGCATAGCAATCAGCCCCAGCATTTT. Translation gives CSASPTKGHSNQPQHF.

This clonotype was found many times. V usage is TRBV28 and J usage is TRBJ1-1, with TRBD1 as a possible D gene (5 bases). Per germline, CDR1 MDHEN and CDR2 SYDVKM. This CDR3 is built from 13 residues. V dropped 7 bases and J dropped 3 bases, with 12 bases sitting between them. CDR3 nucleotide sequence: TGTGCCAGCATCCAGGTGGGGGACACTGAAGCTTTCTTT. Its protein is CASIQVGDTEAFF.

This clonotype was detected a few times. The J gene is TRBJ2-3, the V gene TRBV7-2; 10 bases are a match to TRBD2. CDR3 length: 16 residues. Trimming took 5 bases from V and 1 from J; bases not matched to a gene: 6. From germline, CDR1 is SGHTA and CDR2 FQGNSA. The CDR3 nucleotides are TGTGCCAGCAGCCCGAGAGGACTAGCGGGCACAGATACGCAGTATTTT. It is translated as CASSPRGLAGTDTQYF.

This clonotype was found many times. The V call is TRBV28, the J call TRBJ2-6; no clear D gene. Per the germline V gene, CDR1 is MDHEN and CDR2 is SYDVKM. The CDR3 extends over 18 amino acids. V dropped 7 bases and J dropped 0 bases, with 19 bases sitting between them. CDR3 in DNA: TGTGCCAGCATTGGTCCAGGCAATTATCGCTCTGGGGCCAACGTCCTGACTTTC. As protein: CASIGPGNYRSGANVLTF.

This clonotype was observed a few times. This chain links TRBV12-3 or TRBV12-4 with TRBJ1-1; 7 bases align to TRBD1. V trimming: 7 bases; J trimming: 5 bases; junction bases outside the gene matches: 7. CDR3 length equals 13 residues. For the CDR3, the DNA is TGTGCCAGCATGGAGGGGGCAATTACTGAAGCTTTCTTT. Protein sequence: CASMEGAITEAFF.

CDR3 sequence: CASSITSGSTDTQYF. The CDR3 nucleotides are TGTGCCAGCAGCATAACTAGCGGGAGCACAGATACGCAGTATTTT. This sequence joins TRBV7-2 and TRBJ2-3; 9 bases agree with TRBD2. This CDR3 is built from 15 residues. J was trimmed by 0 bases and V by 5 bases; bases with no gene match: 3. The germline CDR1 and CDR2 sequences are SGHTA and FQGNSA. The full variable domain, in which reference TRBV7-2 and TRBJ2-3 provide the parts outside the CDR3, is GAGVSQSPSNKVTEKGKDVELRCDPISGHTALYWYRQSLGQGLEFLIYFQGNSAPDKSGLPSDRFSAERTGGSVSTLTIQRTQQEDSAVYLCASSITSGSTDTQYFGPGTRLTVL.

This clonotype appeared a few times. The chain uses TRBV7-9 and TRBJ2-3; D ambiguous. V shed 0 bases and J shed 5 bases, with 9 bases lying between them. There are 14 residues in the CDR3. CDR1 SEHNR and CDR2 FQNEAQ come from the germline V gene (reference sequence). The CDR3 DNA follows: TGTGCCAGCAGCTTAGCGTCCTATCGAGATACGCAGTATTTT. Protein sequence: CASSLASYRDTQYF. Variable domain in full (rest from reference TRBV7-9 and TRBJ2-3): DTGVSQNPRHKITKRGQNVTFRCDPISEHNRLYWYRQTLGQGPEFLTYFQNEAQLEKSRLLSDRFSAERPKGSFSTLEIQRTEQGDSAMYLCASSLASYRDTQYFGPGTRLTVL.

The chain carries TRBV15 and TRBJ2-3, with no clear D. The germline V gene has CDR1 LNHNV and CDR2 YYDKDF (reference sequence). The CDR3 length is 14 residues. V shed 1 base and J shed 6 bases, with 11 bases lying between them. CDR3 DNA sequence: TGTGCCACCAGCAGAGCGACGGCGGCGGATACGCAGTATTTT. This translates into CATSRATAADTQYF.

This rearrangement joins TRBV6-6 to TRBJ2-7, with D possibly matching TRBD1 (5 bases). V dropped 2 bases and J dropped 3 bases, with 11 bases sitting between them. The CDR3 totals 14 residues. The germline CDR1 and CDR2 sequences are MNHNY and SVGAGI (reference sequence). CDR3 in DNA: TGTGCCAGCAGTTACGTCCAGGGAAGCTACGAGCAGTACTTC. The encoded protein is CASSYVQGSYEQYF.

The rearrangement links TRBV7-9 to TRBJ2-1; 8 nucleotides match TRBD2. Trimming took 5 bases from V and 8 from J; bases not matched to a gene: 14. The CDR3 sequence is 16 residues long. Germline CDR1 reads SEHNR; CDR2 reads FQNEAQ (reference sequence). This chain's CDR3 is CASSAWTSSISDEQFF. DNA for the CDR3: TGTGCCAGCAGCGCCTGGACTAGCAGCATCAGCGATGAGCAGTTCTTC.

This clonotype was found many times. The V and J genes are TRBV25-1 and TRBJ2-1; D might be TRBD2 (5 bases). The CDR3 covers 12 residues. The germline CDR1 and CDR2 sequences are MGHDK and SYGVNS. V was cut by 4 bases and J by 10 bases, with 11 bases left in between. The CDR3 spells CASSGWRAEQFF. The CDR3, as DNA: TGTGCCAGCAGTGGCTGGCGGGCCGAGCAGTTCTTC.

This clonotype was recorded many times. The chain is built from TRBV28 and TRBJ2-7; possibly TRBD2 for D (5 bases). The CDR3 is 12 amino acids. V lost 2 bases and J 3 bases, leaving 5 bases between the germline ends. Germline loops: CDR1 MDHEN, CDR2 SYDVKM. This CDR3 is CASSLGSYEQYF. The DNA for the CDR3 is TGTGCCAGCAGTTTAGGGAGCTACGAGCAGTACTTC. The variable domain in full, with the rest retrieved from reference TRBV28 and TRBJ2-7, is DVKVTQSSRYLVKRTGEKVFLECVQDMDHENMFWYRQDPGLGLRLIYFSYDVKMKEKGDIPEGYSVSREKKERFSLILESASTNQTSMYLCASSLGSYEQYFGPGTRLTVT.

This chain connects TRBV6-2 or TRBV6-3 to TRBJ2-7, with D possibly matching TRBD1 (5 bases). This CDR3 region has 15 residues. The ends were cut back, 5 bases at V and 2 bases at J, with 16 bases in the middle. The germline gives CDR1 MNHEY, CDR2 SVGEGT. The CDR3 loop reads CASSPNPTATYEQYF. CDR3 nucleotide sequence: TGTGCCAGCAGTCCTAACCCGACAGCCACCTACGAGCAGTACTTC.

This clonotype showed up many times. The rearrangement joins TRBV18 to TRBJ2-7; 11 bases are a match to TRBD2. CDR3 length: 17 residues. V gave up 1 base and J gave up 4 bases; unmatched junction bases: 9. Per germline, CDR1 KGHSH and CDR2 LQKENI. The CDR3 region is CASSPQALTSGIYEQYF. Here the CDR3 DNA reads TGTGCCAGCTCACCACAAGCCTTGACTAGCGGGATTTACGAGCAGTACTTC.

This chain links TRBV6-6 with TRBJ1-2; tentative D call: TRBD1 (6 bases). CDR3 length: 15 residues. The germline V gene encodes CDR1 MNHNY and CDR2 SVGAGI (reference sequence). Deletions cut 2 bases from V and 2 bases from J, with 12 bases between. CDR3 sequence (DNA): TGTGCCAGCAGTTACGGCCCGGGACACAACTATGGCTACACCTTC. Translation gives CASSYGPGHNYGYTF.

This sequence joins TRBV14 and TRBJ2-7; possible D gene TRBD1, 6 bases. V lost 5 bases to trimming and J lost 6 bases, with 17 bases between them. The germline gives CDR1 SGHDN, CDR2 FVKESK. The CDR3 loop spans 14 amino acids. CDR3 sequence: CASSTGSRTSEQYF. CDR3 sequence (DNA): TGTGCCAGCAGCACAGGGAGCAGGACTTCCGAGCAGTACTTC.

In its sample, this clonotype was seen a few times. The chain uses TRBV24-1 and TRBJ2-1, with TRBD2 matching 9 bases. CDR3 length: 16 residues. The ends lost 4 bases at V and 3 bases at J; junction bases unmatched: 6. The germline V gene encodes CDR1 KGHDR and CDR2 SFDVKD. This CDR3 is CATSERAGGDYNEQFF. The CDR3, as DNA: TGTGCCACCAGTGAACGAGCGGGAGGCGACTACAATGAGCAGTTCTTC.

This clonotype was seen at least ten times. V gene TRBV9 combines with J gene TRBJ2-7; D uncertain. V lost 0 bases, J lost 2 bases, and 9 bases lay in between. Germline V CDR1 and CDR2: SGDLS, YYNGEE. The CDR3 has 14 amino acids. As DNA, the CDR3 is TGTGCCAGCAGCGTAGACCCTGAACCCTACGAGCAGTACTTC. Protein sequence: CASSVDPEPYEQYF.

V gene TRBV7-9 combines with J gene TRBJ2-5, with D perhaps TRBD2 (5 bases). The V end was cut by 7 bases, the J end by 5 bases, with 11 bases between. The CDR3 contains 12 residues. Germline V gene sequence: CDR1 SEHNR, CDR2 FQNEAQ (reference sequence). The CDR3 DNA follows: TGTGCCAGCAACTACGGCGGGGAGACCCAGTACTTC. Translated, it gives CASNYGGETQYF.